The 13 T cell receptor beta chains listed next were all sequenced from one sample in a study of shared clonotypes between healthy human individuals (dated by TCRdb to the early 2020s). Libraries were built with the immunoSEQ multiplex PCR assay. In TCRdb, the immuneACCESS table is reduced to in-frame sequences with V and J assigned. These tables do not hold every clone; where another copy was compared, an unresolved V gene accounts for under half, and the others remain unexplained. For this sample the table gives roughly 1 million clones, of which around 78% were detected only once. The ten most abundant clones make up under 0.6% of the sample. The sequenced material came from memory CD4+ T cells from PBMCs. The meaning of the sample's cell subset or site label: CD45RA-negative fraction. The receptors shown here come from a man between 18 and 35 years old in good health. Some clones in this sample may be carry-over from other donors' samples.

A word on this clone: Germline and junction disagree at one end, which may indicate a read error. The chain carries TRBV20-1 and TRBJ2-1; 8 bases are shared with TRBD1. Germline V lookup: CDR1 DFQATT, CDR2 SNEGSKA (reference sequence). The length of the CDR3 is 11 residues. CDR3 DNA: TGCAGTGCTAGACAGGGGGCCCACTGGCTCTTC. Its translation is CSARQGAHWLF.

The V call is TRBV6-5, the J call TRBJ2-7; D unclear. Between the trimmed V and J ends, which lost 9 bases and 0 bases, there was a span of 9 bases. Germline V gene sequence: CDR1 MNHEY, CDR2 SVGAGI. This CDR3 region has 12 residues. CDR3 sequence: CASAQSSYEQYF. The CDR3, as DNA: TGTGCCAGTGCACAGAGCTCCTACGAGCAGTACTTC.

The chain combines TRBV7-3 with TRBJ2-7; possibly TRBD1 for D (6 bases). In germline, CDR1 is SGHTA, CDR2 FQGTGA. The CDR3 covers 15 residues. V was trimmed by 2 bases and J by 3 bases, leaving 14 bases between them. The CDR3 is CASSLEWGRGYEQYF. The CDR3 nucleotides read TGTGCCAGCAGCTTAGAGTGGGGCAGGGGCTACGAGCAGTACTTC.

This chain connects TRBV25-1 to TRBJ2-5, with D perhaps matching TRBD2 (6 bases). Deletions cut 8 bases from V and 0 bases from J, with 10 bases between. This CDR3 has 13 amino acids. Germline CDR1 MGHDK, CDR2 SYGVNS. The CDR3 loop is CASLDYYQETQYF. The CDR3 region has the DNA TGTGCCAGCTTGGACTACTACCAAGAGACCCAGTACTTC.

Remarks on this clone: The same CDR3 also results from other DNA sequences found in this sample. The chain employs TRBV28 and TRBJ1-2; unclear D gene. The V gene's germline CDR1 is MDHEN and CDR2 SYDVKM. V was cut by 6 bases and J by 2 bases, with 10 bases left in between. CDR3 length: 13 amino acids. The DNA for the CDR3 is TGTGCCAGCAGCTTAACAGAAAACTATGGCTACACCTTC. The encoded protein is CASSLTENYGYTF.

The V and J genes are TRBV4-1 and TRBJ2-7; D is uncertain. V lost 0 bases, J lost 4 bases, and 7 bases lay in between. Germline V gene sequence: CDR1 MGHRA, CDR2 YSYEKL. CDR3 length: 13 amino acids. CDR3 bases: TGCGCCAGCAGCCAAGATTACGGGTACGAGCAGTACTTC. Its protein is CASSQDYGYEQYF.

On this clone itself: The sample carries other DNA sequences with the same CDR3. The chain carries TRBV5-1 and TRBJ2-7, with 14 bases that match TRBD2. Germline-derived CDR1 and CDR2 are SGHRS and YFSETQ. The J segment lost 4 bases and the V segment lost 0 bases, leaving 0 bases of the junction unmatched. The CDR3 is made up of 15 amino acids. The CDR3 spells CASSLGTSGRYEQYF. CDR3 nucleotide sequence: TGCGCCAGCAGCTTGGGGACTAGCGGGAGGTACGAGCAGTACTTC. The variable domain in full, completed from reference TRBV5-1 and TRBJ2-7, reads KAGVTQTPRYLIKTRGQQVTLSCSPISGHRSVSWYQQTPGQGLQFLFEYFSETQRNKGNFPGRFSGRQFSNSRSEMNVSTLELGDSALYLCASSLGTSGRYEQYFGPGTRLTVT.

Only one count was recorded for this clone. The gene calls are TRBV6-1 and TRBJ1-2; the match to TRBD1 covers 7 bases. This CDR3 is built from 15 residues. V was pared by 6 bases and J by 8 bases, with 15 bases of the junction left unmatched. Germline V CDR1 and CDR2: MNHNS, SASEGT. The CDR3, as DNA: TGTGCCAGCAGACCCGCCGAGACAGGGAACCGGGGCTACACCTTC. This sequence encodes CASRPAETGNRGYTF.

The chain couples TRBV4-1 to TRBJ2-2; the match to TRBD1 covers 9 bases. Germline CDR1 MGHRA, CDR2 YSYEKL. Trimming at V came to 3 bases and at J to 6 bases, leaving 8 bases not matched to a gene. The CDR3 is 16 amino acids. The CDR3: CASSHQGQGLAGELFF. CDR3 sequence (DNA): TGCGCCAGCAGCCACCAGGGACAGGGTTTGGCCGGGGAGCTGTTTTTT.

The chain couples TRBV27 to TRBJ1-1, with 12 bases matching TRBD1. Per the germline V gene, CDR1 is MNHEY and CDR2 is SMNVEV (reference sequence). The CDR3 extends over 16 amino acids. The junction had 6 bases not matched to a gene; V was cut back by 3 bases and J by 4 bases. The CDR3 spells CASSFNLGQGATEAFF. CDR3 in DNA: TGTGCCAGCAGTTTCAATTTGGGACAGGGGGCCACTGAAGCTTTCTTT.

V usage is TRBV7-9 and J usage is TRBJ1-4; the D gene is possibly TRBD1 (5 bases). CDR1 is SEHNR and CDR2 is FQNEAQ in the germline V gene (reference sequence). The CDR3 length is 18 residues. Deletions cut 6 bases from V and 4 bases from J, with 24 bases between. Here the CDR3 reads CASRGGQGLAPGNEKLFF. In DNA, the CDR3 is TGTGCCAGCAGAGGTGGGCAGGGATTAGCCCCTGGTAATGAAAAACTGTTTTTT.

This sequence joins TRBV7-8 and TRBJ1-2, with 8 bases lining up with TRBD1. Per the germline V gene, CDR1 is SGHVS and CDR2 is FQNEAQ. This CDR3 has 15 residues. With V trimmed by 4 bases and J by 4 bases, 8 bases remained unmatched. CDR3 nucleotide sequence: TGTGCCAGCAGCTCTGATGGACAGGGACCCTATGGCTACACCTTC. Translating gives CASSSDGQGPYGYTF.

The chain recombines TRBV7-2 with TRBJ2-5; D perhaps matches TRBD2 (6 bases). The length of the CDR3 is 15 residues. Germline CDR1 is SGHTA and CDR2 is FQGNSA. Trimming shortened V by 3 bases and J by 2 bases, and 13 bases separated the two germline ends. The CDR3 loop reads CASSFKRDSQETQYF. The CDR3 coding sequence is TGTGCCAGCAGCTTCAAACGGGACTCTCAAGAGACCCAGTACTTC. The full variable domain, in which reference TRBV7-2 and TRBJ2-5 provide the parts outside the CDR3, is GAGVSQSPSNKVTEKGKDVELRCDPISGHTALYWYRQSLGQGLEFLIYFQGNSAPDKSGLPSDRFSAERTGGSVSTLTIQRTQQEDSAVYLCASSFKRDSQETQYFGPGTRLLVL.